One and the same sample provided the 28 T cell receptor beta chains below, sequenced in a study of OX40 agonist ivuxolimab in advanced cancers. This table comes from immunoSEQ multiplex PCR, and its TCRdb copy is limited to in-frame clones, with some not included. The sample has tens of thousands of clones, around 86% seen once. Specimen: CD4+ or CD8+ T cells sorted from blood, collected in a trial of the OX40 agonist ivuxolimab. The source is an adult with an advanced solid tumor such as melanoma, head and neck, liver or kidney cancer.

The CDR3 is CASSLTGQEYEQYF. The CDR3 DNA sequence: TGCGCCAGCAGTTTAACCGGACAAGAGTACGAGCAGTACTTC. The rearrangement joins TRBV5-1 to TRBJ2-7; TRBD1 is a possible D gene (5 bases). Germline-derived CDR1 and CDR2 are SGHRS and YFSETQ. The CDR3 loop spans 14 amino acids. Trimming took 5 bases from V and 4 from J, leaving 16 bases between them.

The chain joins TRBV2 to TRBJ2-5; 9 bases line up with TRBD1. Germline lookup yields CDR1 SNHLY and CDR2 FYNNEI. The CDR3 consists of 14 residues. V gave up 6 bases and J gave up 2 bases; unmatched junction bases: 4. In DNA form, the CDR3 reads TGTGCCAGCAGCCAGGACAGGGGTCAAGAGACCCAGTACTTC. The encoded protein is CASSQDRGQETQYF.

The chain has TRBV28 and TRBJ1-5, with TRBD1 matching 7 bases. This CDR3 spans 15 amino acids. Trimming cost V 7 bases and J 3 bases; bases outside gene matches: 9. The germline V gene encodes CDR1 MDHEN and CDR2 SYDVKM. CDR3 region: CASNSIQGFNQPQHF. The CDR3 bases are TGTGCCAGCAATTCAATACAGGGGTTCAATCAGCCCCAGCATTTT.

J is TRBJ1-4 and V is TRBV18; 11 bases fit TRBD1. Losses at the gene ends were 3 bases for V and 0 bases for J; bases not matched to a gene: 9. Germline V gene data show CDR1 as KGHSH and CDR2 as LQKENI. CDR3 length: 19 residues. As DNA, the CDR3 is TGTGCCAGCTCACCGAGTACCGGGACAGGGGGTTCAACTAATGAAAAACTGTTTTTT. Amino acids: CASSPSTGTGGSTNEKLFF. The full variable domain, with the rest looked up from reference TRBV18 and TRBJ1-4, is NAGVMQNPRHLVRRRGQEARLRCSPMKGHSHVYWYRQLPEEGLKFMVYLQKENIIDESGMPKERFSAEFPKEGPSILRIQQVVRGDSAAYFCASSPSTGTGGSTNEKLFFGSGTQLSVL.

The rearrangement joins TRBV11-3 to TRBJ2-3; TRBD2 agrees at 8 bases. Looked up from germline, CDR1 is SGHNT and CDR2 is YENEEA. Germline trimming cut 7 bases from V and 3 bases from J; bases unmatched to any gene: 6. There are 14 residues in the CDR3. DNA for the CDR3: TGTGCCAGCACCTCGGGACTAGTGACAGATACGCAGTATTTT. It specifies CASTSGLVTDTQYF.

CDR3 DNA sequence: TGTGCCACCCGGGACAGGGGAATTGAAAGCACAGATACGCAGTATTTT. Translating it yields CATRDRGIESTDTQYF. The chain combines TRBV19 with TRBJ2-3; 10 nucleotides match TRBD1. Germline CDR1 reads LNHDA; CDR2 reads SQIVND (reference sequence). CDR3 size: 16 residues. V trimming: 10 bases; J trimming: 0 bases; junction bases outside the gene matches: 10. Combining the CDR3 with reference TRBV19 and TRBJ2-3 gives the whole variable domain DGGITQSPKYLFRKEGQNVTLSCEQNLNHDAMYWYRQDPGQGLRLIYYSQIVNDFQKGDIAEGYSVSREKKESFPLTVTSAQKNPTAFYLCATRDRGIESTDTQYFGPGTRLTVL.

The chain uses TRBV9 and TRBJ1-3; TRBD1 matches 8 bases. V shed 4 bases and J 0 bases; nucleotides not matched to a gene: 12. The length of the CDR3 is 18 residues. Germline V gene lookup returns CDR1 SGDLS and CDR2 YYNGEE. CDR3 amino acids: CASSQARTGLYSGNTIYF. For the CDR3, the DNA is TGTGCCAGCAGCCAAGCGAGGACAGGGCTATACTCTGGAAACACCATATATTTT.

The V gene is TRBV6-5, the J gene TRBJ2-5; D remains unclear. This CDR3 has 13 residues. In germline, CDR1 is MNHEY, CDR2 SVGAGI. V was clipped by 4 bases and J by 3 bases, with 9 bases between them. CDR3 sequence reads: CASSSTVEETQYF. In nucleotides, the CDR3 is TGTGCCAGCAGTTCAACAGTGGAAGAGACCCAGTACTTC.

The genes are TRBV28 and TRBJ2-1; no reliable D call. The germline CDR1 and CDR2 sequences are MDHEN and SYDVKM. The V end was cut by 6 bases, the J end by 4 bases, with 16 bases between. The CDR3 totals 15 residues. The chain's CDR3 is CASSPPSPAYNEQFF. CDR3 nucleotide sequence: TGTGCCAGCAGCCCTCCTTCCCCGGCGTACAATGAGCAGTTCTTC. The whole variable domain, remainder taken from reference TRBV28 and TRBJ2-1, is DVKVTQSSRYLVKRTGEKVFLECVQDMDHENMFWYRQDPGLGLRLIYFSYDVKMKEKGDIPEGYSVSREKKERFSLILESASTNQTSMYLCASSPPSPAYNEQFFGPGTRLTVL.

This chain links TRBV27 with TRBJ1-1, with D possibly TRBD1 on 5 matching bases. The germline V gene has CDR1 MNHEY and CDR2 SMNVEV (reference sequence). V lost 6 bases and J 0 bases, leaving 8 bases between the germline ends. The CDR3 runs 13 residues. CDR3 in amino acids: CASRWDLNTEAFF. CDR3 nucleotides: TGTGCCAGCAGATGGGACCTGAACACTGAAGCTTTCTTT.

The rearrangement links TRBV2 to TRBJ1-6, with D unclear. This CDR3 spans 13 amino acids. V was cut by 3 bases and J by 10 bases, with 10 bases left in between. CDR1 and CDR2 from the germline V gene are SNHLY and FYNNEI. CDR3 residues: CASSDRGRSPLHF. The CDR3 region has the DNA TGTGCCAGCAGTGATCGGGGAAGGTCACCCCTCCACTTT.

The chain is built from TRBV5-1 and TRBJ2-1; D possibly corresponds to TRBD2 (6 bases). V dropped 4 bases and J dropped 8 bases, with 22 bases sitting between them. The CDR3 is made up of 16 amino acids. Germline V lookup: CDR1 SGHRS, CDR2 YFSETQ. For the CDR3, the DNA is TGCGCCAGCAGCGGAGAAATAGCGGCAGTGTCGGATGAGCAGTTCTTC. It codes for CASSGEIAAVSDEQFF. Supplemented by reference TRBV5-1 and TRBJ2-1, the full variable domain reads KAGVTQTPRYLIKTRGQQVTLSCSPISGHRSVSWYQQTPGQGLQFLFEYFSETQRNKGNFPGRFSGRQFSNSRSEMNVSTLELGDSALYLCASSGEIAAVSDEQFFGPGTRLTVL.

The chain has TRBV7-9 and TRBJ1-2, with 9 bases fitting TRBD1. With 1 base clipped from V and 6 bases from J, the junction kept 3 bases outside the gene matches. Germline V gene sequence: CDR1 SEHNR, CDR2 FQNEAQ (reference sequence). There are 14 residues in the CDR3. CDR3 sequence: CASSLEDRGDGYTF. CDR3 DNA: TGTGCCAGCAGCTTAGAGGACAGGGGCGATGGCTACACCTTC.

V and J are TRBV10-3 and TRBJ2-1; a weak D match, TRBD2 (6 bases). Germline CDR1 and CDR2: ENHRY and SYGVKD. This CDR3 has 15 amino acids. V was shortened by 2 bases and J by 6 bases, with 14 bases between the two germline ends. The CDR3 sequence: CAISELATTRNEQFF. CDR3 bases: TGTGCCATCAGTGAGCTAGCGACCACCCGCAATGAGCAGTTCTTC.

This chain joins TRBV6-5 and TRBJ2-3, with D perhaps matching TRBD2 (5 bases). Trimming left V 7 bases short and J 1 base short, with 12 bases between. The CDR3 runs 14 residues. Germline assignment: CDR1 MNHEY and CDR2 SVGAGI. The CDR3 nucleotides are TGTGCCAGCACGTCCGCGGGCGGCACAGATACGCAGTATTTT. It translates to CASTSAGGTDTQYF.

This clone was observed a few times. This rearrangement joins TRBV25-1 to TRBJ2-3; D is ambiguous. The CDR3 spans 11 residues. Trimming took 7 bases from V and 4 from J, leaving 6 bases between them. The germline V gene encodes CDR1 MGHDK and CDR2 SYGVNS. The CDR3 region is CASTRADTQYF. The CDR3 DNA reads TGTGCCAGCACCCGGGCAGATACGCAGTATTTT. The full variable domain, with the rest looked up from reference TRBV25-1 and TRBJ2-3, is EADIYQTPRYLVIGTGKKITLECSQTMGHDKMYWYQQDPGMELHLIHYSYGVNSTEKGDLSSESTVSRIRTEHFPLTLESARPSHTSQYLCASTRADTQYFGPGTRLTVL.

The chain has TRBV7-2 and TRBJ2-2; possibly TRBD2 for D (6 bases). The CDR3 totals 16 residues. V shed 5 bases and J shed 2 bases, with 15 bases lying between them. Germline values: CDR1 SGHTA, CDR2 FQGNSA. CDR3: CASSALGGTNTGELFF. CDR3 DNA sequence: TGTGCCAGCAGCGCGCTAGGCGGGACTAACACCGGGGAGCTGTTTTTT.

J is TRBJ2-1 and V is TRBV19; D assignment may be TRBD1 or TRBD2 (6 bases each). This CDR3 spans 15 amino acids. Germline lookup yields CDR1 LNHDA and CDR2 SQIVND (reference sequence). The V end lost 5 bases, the J end lost 7 bases, and 18 bases lay between the germline ends. The CDR3 DNA reads as TGTGCCAGTAGTCCCAAAACGGGGGCGAATAATGAGCAGTTCTTC. Protein sequence: CASSPKTGANNEQFF.

The chain is built from TRBV19 and TRBJ2-3; 11 nucleotides line up with TRBD2. The CDR3 contains 15 residues. CDR1 LNHDA and CDR2 SQIVND come from the germline V gene (reference sequence). J lost 2 bases, V lost 6 bases, and 4 bases had no gene match. Here the CDR3 reads CASRGTSGPTDTQYF. The CDR3 DNA follows: TGTGCCAGTAGGGGGACTAGCGGTCCCACAGATACGCAGTATTTT.

The chain couples TRBV18 to TRBJ2-2; D may correspond to TRBD1 or TRBD2 (5 bases each). The germline V and J ends were trimmed by 1 base and 6 bases, with 9 bases remaining between them. The CDR3 covers 14 residues. From germline, CDR1 is KGHSH and CDR2 LQKENI. In DNA form, the CDR3 reads TGTGCCAGCTCACCACTGAGGGGTGCCGGGGAGCTGTTTTTT. Its protein product is CASSPLRGAGELFF.

The gene calls are TRBV28 and TRBJ2-7; TRBD1 might be the D (5 bases). The V gene lost 8 bases and the J gene lost 1 base, with 15 bases spanning the gap. The CDR3 runs to 14 residues. The germline V gene encodes CDR1 MDHEN and CDR2 SYDVKM. Here the CDR3 reads CASRGQGVSYEQYF. The CDR3 bases are TGTGCCAGCCGTGGGCAGGGTGTATCCTACGAGCAGTACTTC.

This chain links TRBV5-1 with TRBJ1-2; no reliable D call. CDR3 length: 13 amino acids. The V end lost 5 bases, the J end lost 6 bases, and 14 bases lay between the germline ends. CDR1 SGHRS and CDR2 YFSETQ come from the germline V gene. The CDR3 region has the DNA TGCGCCAGCAGTTTTGCTCCGGGAGATGGCTACACCTTC. This translates into CASSFAPGDGYTF.

This clone has more than one count but fewer than ten. V gene TRBV28 combines with J gene TRBJ2-2, with D perhaps given as TRBD1 or TRBD2 (6 bases each). V lost 3 bases and J 4 bases, leaving 15 bases between the germline ends. The CDR3 contains 16 residues. Germline CDR1 is MDHEN and CDR2 is SYDVKM. The CDR3, as DNA: TGTGCCAGCAGTTTTTTCCAACAGGGAGGCACCGGGGAGCTGTTTTTT. Amino acid sequence: CASSFFQQGGTGELFF.

The chain links TRBV11-2 to TRBJ2-5; D unresolved. This CDR3 contains 14 residues. Deletions cut 2 bases from V and 1 base from J, with 8 bases between. Germline V CDR1 and CDR2: SGHAT, FQNNGV. The CDR3 spells CASSLWQTQETQYF. CDR3 DNA sequence: TGTGCCAGCAGCTTATGGCAGACCCAAGAGACCCAGTACTTC.

This chain connects TRBV29-1 to TRBJ2-7, with D perhaps given as TRBD1 or TRBD2 (6 bases each). The CDR3 extends over 12 amino acids. Germline CDR1 is SQVTM and CDR2 is ANQGSEA. Trimming took off 6 bases at V and 5 bases at J, with 14 bases between the two ends. CDR3 residues: CSVGGRDHEQYF. The CDR3 DNA reads TGCAGCGTGGGGGGCAGGGACCACGAGCAGTACTTC.

Written as DNA, the CDR3 is TGTGCCAGCAGACGGCTTTCGAACACCGGGGAGCTGTTTTTT. Translation: CASRRLSNTGELFF. The chain recombines TRBV6-1 with TRBJ2-2; no firm D call. Germline lookup yields CDR1 MNHNS and CDR2 SASEGT. CDR3 size: 14 residues. V lost 6 bases and J lost 0, with 8 bases in between.

The chain has TRBV7-9 and TRBJ2-6; the D call may be TRBD1 or TRBD2 (6 bases each). The germline CDR1 and CDR2 sequences are SEHNR and FQNEAQ (reference sequence). Trimming shortened V by 5 bases and J by 0 bases, and 11 bases separated the two germline ends. The CDR3 runs 16 residues. The CDR3 DNA reads as TGTGCCAGCAGCCCGAGGGGGGACTCTGGGGCCAACGTCCTGACTTTC. Amino acid sequence: CASSPRGDSGANVLTF.

The V call is TRBV4-1, the J call TRBJ2-1; D is possibly TRBD2 (6 bases). Trimming shortened V by 5 bases and J by 7 bases, and 15 bases separated the two germline ends. Germline V gene sequence: CDR1 MGHRA, CDR2 YSYEKL. This CDR3 has 14 amino acids. The CDR3 sequence is CASSTGTPLNEQFF. CDR3 sequence (DNA): TGCGCCAGCAGCACCGGGACTCCTCTGAATGAGCAGTTCTTC.